Shown below are 23 T cell receptor beta chains from a single sample sequenced in a study of blood T cells in healthy people across ages (dated by TCRdb to about 2015). Library creation used 5' RACE. Sequencing used an Illumina HiSeq 2500. The second PCR ran for about 6 to 12 cycles and used a J-beta primer mix along with a sample-barcoded 5' primer. The raw public data were reprocessed by TCRdb itself: fastp quality trimming at Q25, MiXCR clonotype calling, in-frame beta chains only. Rows merge per CDR3 protein into single entries with the most common DNA and genes. The sample table contains roughly 800,000 distinct CDR3 sequences; only one count was recorded for about 62% of them. Roughly 20% of the sample is in the top ten clones. The sample taken for sequencing was blood. The source of these receptors is a young man in good health.

The rearrangement uses TRBV6-5 and TRBJ2-7; TRBD1 matches at 8 bases. The V segment lost 6 bases and the J segment 3 bases; nucleotides outside the gene matches: 10. CDR1 and CDR2 (germline): MNHEY, SVGAGI. The length of the CDR3 is 15 residues. CDR3 bases: TGTGCCAGCAGCTCCCCAAGGACAGGGATCTACGAGCAGTACTTC. Translation: CASSSPRTGIYEQYF.

CDR3 region: CSGGNRGFNEQFF. The CDR3 DNA sequence: TGCAGCGGGGGGAACAGGGGGTTCAATGAGCAGTTCTTC. The chain uses TRBV29-1 and TRBJ2-7, with 8 bases matching TRBD1. The end of the DNA aligns better with TRBJ2-1, so the J call may be wrong. The length of the CDR3 is 13 residues. The germline V gene encodes CDR1 SQVTM and CDR2 ANQGSEA.

This chain links TRBV10-3 with TRBJ1-2, with D unclear. Germline V gene lookup returns CDR1 ENHRY and CDR2 SYGVKD. V lost 2 bases and J lost 2, with 12 bases in between. CDR3 length equals 15 residues. The CDR3 coding sequence is TGTGCCATCAGTGAGAGCCTCGCACTCAACTATGGCTACACCTTC. Protein sequence: CAISESLALNYGYTF.

The chain combines TRBV29-1 with TRBJ2-3; D is possibly TRBD1 (5 bases). Germline values: CDR1 SQVTM, CDR2 ANQGSEA. Trimming removed 4 bases from V and 4 bases from J, with 18 bases in between. The CDR3 consists of 15 residues. CDR3 sequence (DNA): TGCAGCGTTGTATCTTGGGGCGTTGGAGCAGATACGCAGTATTTT. Translated: CSVVSWGVGADTQYF.

V is TRBV20-1 and J is TRBJ1-1, with unresolved D. The V gene's germline CDR1 is DFQATT and CDR2 SNEGSKA (reference sequence). The CDR3 sequence is 16 residues long. V was cut by 0 bases and J by 2 bases, with 16 bases left in between. CDR3: CSAREEGVRANTEAFF. Written as DNA, the CDR3 is TGCAGTGCTAGAGAGGAAGGTGTGAGGGCAAACACTGAAGCTTTCTTT.

The V and J genes are TRBV6-5 and TRBJ2-6, with 7 bases that match TRBD2. The CDR3 has 16 residues. The germline gives CDR1 MNHEY, CDR2 SVGAGI. The V gene end was trimmed by 8 bases and the J gene end by 1 base; junction bases not matched to a gene: 8. The CDR3 protein is CASGATSSSGANVLTF. As DNA, the CDR3 is TGTGCCAGCGGGGCGACTAGCTCGTCTGGGGCCAACGTCCTGACTTTC.

The chain carries TRBV12-3 or TRBV12-4 and TRBJ1-1, with D possibly matching TRBD1 (6 bases). The CDR3 runs to 12 residues. The germline V and J ends were trimmed by 5 bases and 11 bases, with 15 bases remaining between them. The CDR3 nucleotides are TGTGCCAGCAGTCATGGGACACCAGGGGCTTTCTTT. It specifies CASSHGTPGAFF.

The chain combines TRBV5-1 with TRBJ1-1; D is unresolved. Germline values: CDR1 SGHRS, CDR2 YFSETQ. CDR3 size: 16 residues. The V gene lost 0 bases and the J gene lost 3 bases, with 15 bases spanning the gap. The CDR3 loop is CASSLVGGRADTEAFF. In DNA form, the CDR3 reads TGCGCCAGCAGCTTGGTCGGTGGAAGGGCGGACACTGAAGCTTTCTTT.

Notes on this clonotype: A much more abundant neighbour one base away suggests this may be a read error. The chain joins TRBV7-9 to TRBJ2-4, with 10 bases matching TRBD2. Matching the DNA end better, TRBJ2-5 makes the J call doubtful. Germline CDR1 reads SEHNR; CDR2 reads FQNEAQ (reference sequence). This CDR3 region has 13 residues. The CDR3 is CASRWTSGETQYF. The CDR3 nucleotides are TGTGCCAGCAGATGGACTAGCGGAGAGACCCAGTACTTC.

In this sample, this clonotype turned up a few times. This chain links TRBV4-1 with TRBJ2-1; 7 bases match TRBD2. The V and J ends lost 4 bases and 6 bases, in that order; junction bases with no gene match: 9. CDR3 length equals 15 residues. Germline V CDR1 and CDR2: MGHRA, YSYEKL. In DNA form, the CDR3 reads TGCGCCAGCAGCCCCAGCTGGGGCGGGGGCAATGAGCAGTTCTTC. Translated, it gives CASSPSWGGGNEQFF.

V and J are TRBV7-9 and TRBJ2-1, with TRBD2 matching 7 bases. In germline, CDR1 is SEHNR, CDR2 FQNEAQ (reference sequence). This CDR3 region has 15 residues. After removal of 5 bases from V and 0 bases from J, the junction contained 4 bases not matched to a gene. CDR3 residues: CASSRGVPSYNEQFF. In DNA form, the CDR3 reads TGTGCCAGCAGCCGGGGGGTACCCTCCTACAATGAGCAGTTCTTC.

This chain connects TRBV10-3 to TRBJ2-5, with TRBD2 identical over 7 bases. The J call may not be correct, given that the DNA end is closer to TRBJ2-7. CDR3 length equals 13 residues. From germline, CDR1 is ENHRY and CDR2 SYGVKD. The CDR3 DNA follows: TGTGCCATCAGGGGGACTACTGGGGGCGAGCAGTACTTC. Translating gives CAIRGTTGGEQYF.

This chain joins TRBV7-2 and TRBJ2-5; tentative D call: TRBD2 (5 bases). Germline V gene data show CDR1 as SGHTA and CDR2 as FQGNSA. The CDR3 consists of 16 residues. V was pared by 5 bases and J by 7 bases, with 23 bases between. The CDR3 loop is CASSRTPTGFEGTQYF. The CDR3 nucleotides are TGTGCCAGCAGCCGAACCCCCACGGGCTTCGAGGGGACCCAGTACTTC.

This clonotype has a handful of counts. V gene TRBV9 combines with J gene TRBJ2-3; 9 bases align to TRBD1. V gave up 0 bases and J gave up 4 bases; unmatched junction bases: 6. Germline V gene sequence: CDR1 SGDLS, CDR2 YYNGEE. The CDR3 spans 16 residues. CDR3 nucleotide sequence: TGTGCCAGCAGCGTAGCAGGGACAGGGAGAGCAGATACGCAGTATTTT. It codes for CASSVAGTGRADTQYF. Together with reference TRBV9 and TRBJ2-3, the CDR3 gives the full variable domain: DSGVTQTPKHLITATGQRVTLRCSPRSGDLSVYWYQQSLDQGLQFLIQYYNGEERAKGNILERFSAQQFPDLHSELNLSSLELGDSALYFCASSVAGTGRADTQYFGPGTRLTVL.

This clonotype was seen a handful of times. V and J are TRBV10-3 and TRBJ2-7; D unresolved. Germline assignment: CDR1 ENHRY and CDR2 SYGVKD. CDR3 size: 15 residues. The ends were cut back, 5 bases at V and 0 bases at J, with 14 bases in the middle. CDR3 loop: CAISLTELSSYEQYF. CDR3 nucleotide sequence: TGTGCCATCAGTCTTACCGAACTTAGCTCCTACGAGCAGTACTTC.

V is TRBV28 and J is TRBJ2-3; 8 bases map to TRBD1. Losses at the gene ends were 5 bases for V and 8 bases for J; bases not matched to a gene: 6. The CDR3 contains 13 residues. CDR1 and CDR2 (germline): MDHEN, SYDVKM. The CDR3 loop is CASSPGQGATQYF. The CDR3 nucleotides read TGTGCCAGCAGTCCCGGACAGGGAGCTACGCAGTATTTT.

The chain is built from TRBV6-5 and TRBJ2-3; D gene uncertain. Per the germline V gene, CDR1 is MNHEY and CDR2 is SVGAGI. The V and J ends lost 8 bases and 2 bases respectively, with 11 bases between them. The CDR3 sequence is 13 residues long. The CDR3 DNA follows: TGTGCCAGCGGGTCTCCTTCCACAGATACGCAGTATTTT. Translated: CASGSPSTDTQYF.

The table lists this clonotype with a few counts. This sequence joins TRBV6-4 and TRBJ2-1, with 9 bases identical to TRBD2. Germline trimming cut 3 bases from V and 4 bases from J; bases unmatched to any gene: 4. The CDR3 contains 15 residues. Germline V gives CDR1 MRHNA, CDR2 SNTAGT. The CDR3 loop is CASSELAGTYNEQFF. As DNA, the CDR3 is TGTGCCAGCAGTGAGCTAGCGGGAACATACAATGAGCAGTTCTTC.

The chain uses TRBV7-9 and TRBJ2-7; TRBD1 agrees at 10 bases. Matching the DNA end better, TRBJ2-4 makes the J call doubtful. CDR1 and CDR2 (germline): SEHNR, FQNEAQ (reference sequence). The CDR3 covers 13 residues. The CDR3 protein is CASSSRTGGIQYF. CDR3 nucleotides: TGTGCCAGCAGCTCCCGGACAGGGGGCATTCAGTACTTC.

This chain uses TRBV11-2 with TRBJ2-1; 9 bases line up with TRBD1. There are 14 residues in the CDR3. The germline V gene has CDR1 SGHAT and CDR2 FQNNGV. J lost 9 bases, V lost 5 bases, and 8 bases had no gene match. The CDR3 loop reads CASSPQGASPEQFF. As DNA, the CDR3 is TGTGCCAGCAGCCCACAGGGGGCGTCCCCTGAGCAGTTCTTC.

The gene calls are TRBV28 and TRBJ2-1, with D maybe TRBD2 (6 bases). CDR3 length: 17 amino acids. From germline, CDR1 is MDHEN and CDR2 SYDVKM. V was clipped by 5 bases and J by 5 bases, with 22 bases between them. CDR3 DNA: TGTGCCAGCAGTCTGCTCCTACTAGCCACAGAGGACAATGAGCAGTTCTTC. The encoded protein is CASSLLLLATEDNEQFF.

This clonotype appeared a few times. The chain recombines TRBV6-6 with TRBJ2-5; D gene uncertain. The CDR3 totals 14 residues. V was pared by 5 bases and J by 2 bases, with 12 bases between. Germline V gives CDR1 MNHNY, CDR2 SVGAGI (reference sequence). For the CDR3, the DNA is TGTGCCAGCAGTAATCACGTTACGCAAGAGACCCAGTACTTC. It specifies CASSNHVTQETQYF.

CDR3 residues: CASSLLTGFREKLFF. CDR3 DNA: TGTGCCAGCAGCTTGCTGACAGGGTTTCGGGAAAAACTGTTTTTT. The chain couples TRBV7-2 to TRBJ1-4; 7 bases line up with TRBD1. The V gene end was trimmed by 3 bases and the J gene end by 8 bases; junction bases not matched to a gene: 9. Germline assignment: CDR1 SGHTA and CDR2 FQGNSA. This CDR3 comprises 15 residues.